This TCR beta chain was sequenced in a study of cytotoxic CD8 clonotypes in ibrutinib-treated CLL. Looking at the study overall: Response material was collected after a median around 12 months of treatment, range 6 to 36.

Germline-derived CDR1 and CDR2 are SGHDN and FVKESK. V was shortened by 1 base and J by 2 bases, with 3 bases between the two germline ends. The CDR3 has 12 amino acids. The method was immunoSEQ multiplex PCR; TCRdb's version includes in-frame clones alone and lacks a portion of them. The sample shows just under 70,000 clones, about 63% of them seen only once. Study outcomes and limitations: Baseline levels were approached again at progression, after clonality had risen at ibrutinib response.

In the case of this clone: The antigen remains undetermined. Other DNA sequences in the sample encode the same CDR3.

The sequence was collected from a human donor with chronic lymphocytic leukemia. The specimen was PBMCs, collected after 12 months of ibrutinib treatment. V gene TRBV14 combines with J gene TRBJ2-7; D not certain. The CDR3 DNA reads TGTGCCAGCAGCCAAGGTCCCTACGAGCAGTACTTC. Residues: CASSQGPYEQYF.